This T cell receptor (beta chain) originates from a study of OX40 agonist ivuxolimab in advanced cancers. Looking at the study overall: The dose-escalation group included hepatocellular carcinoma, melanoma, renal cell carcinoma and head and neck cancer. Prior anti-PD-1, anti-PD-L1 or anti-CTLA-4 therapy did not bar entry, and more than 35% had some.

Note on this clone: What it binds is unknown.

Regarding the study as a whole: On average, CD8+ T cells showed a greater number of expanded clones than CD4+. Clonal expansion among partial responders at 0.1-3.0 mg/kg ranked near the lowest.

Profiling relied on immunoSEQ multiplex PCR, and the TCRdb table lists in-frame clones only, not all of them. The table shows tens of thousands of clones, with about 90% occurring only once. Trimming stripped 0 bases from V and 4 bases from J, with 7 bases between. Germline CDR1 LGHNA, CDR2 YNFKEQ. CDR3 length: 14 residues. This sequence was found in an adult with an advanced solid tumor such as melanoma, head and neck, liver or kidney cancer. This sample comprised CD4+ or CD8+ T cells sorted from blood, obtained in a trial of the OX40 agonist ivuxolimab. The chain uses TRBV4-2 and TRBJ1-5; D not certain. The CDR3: CASSQDDINQPQHF. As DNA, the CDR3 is TGTGCCAGCAGCCAAGACGATATTAATCAGCCCCAGCATTTT.